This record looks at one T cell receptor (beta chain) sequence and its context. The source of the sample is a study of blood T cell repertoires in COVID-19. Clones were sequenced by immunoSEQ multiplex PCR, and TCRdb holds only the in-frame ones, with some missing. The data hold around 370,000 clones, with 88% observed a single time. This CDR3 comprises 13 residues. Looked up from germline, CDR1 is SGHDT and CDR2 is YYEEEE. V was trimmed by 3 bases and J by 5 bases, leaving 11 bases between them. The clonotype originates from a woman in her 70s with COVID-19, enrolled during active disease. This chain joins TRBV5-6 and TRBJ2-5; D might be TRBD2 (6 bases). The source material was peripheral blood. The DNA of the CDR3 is TGTGCCAGCAGCTGGGCTAGCGCCGAGACCCAGTACTTC. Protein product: CASSWASAETQYF.